Following are 29 T cell receptor beta chains from one sample sequenced in a study of cytomegalovirus exposure and HLA in healthy donors. PCR was performed using 60 Vbeta and 13 Jbeta primers. Data came from immunoSEQ multiplex PCR; TCRdb stores just in-frame clones and leaves some out. The table lists 120,000 to 150,000 clones. Material for sequencing was PBMCs. These receptors all stem from a man between 35 and 55 years old in good health and CMV-seronegative.

The V call is TRBV7-2, the J call TRBJ2-1; no clear D gene. V shed 5 bases and J shed 6 bases, with 11 bases lying between them. The CDR3 has 13 amino acids. Germline V gene sequence: CDR1 SGHTA, CDR2 FQGNSA. CDR3 loop: CASSPRKLNEQFF. CDR3 nucleotides: TGTGCCAGCAGCCCCCGCAAGCTCAATGAGCAGTTCTTC.

The rearrangement uses TRBV5-1 and TRBJ1-6; 9 bases align to TRBD1. CDR1 is SGHRS, CDR2 YFSETQ, per germline. V dropped 4 bases and J dropped 6; count of bases not matched to a gene: 8. The CDR3 consists of 16 residues. The DNA for the CDR3 is TGCGCCAGCAGCCGACAGGGGGTGGATGGTAATTCACCCCTCCACTTT. Translation: CASSRQGVDGNSPLHF.

The chain joins TRBV7-9 to TRBJ2-1; D might be TRBD1 (5 bases). With 7 bases removed from V and 16 bases from J, the gap between germline ends came to 17 bases. Germline V gives CDR1 SEHNR, CDR2 FQNEAQ (reference sequence). The CDR3 runs to 11 residues. This CDR3 is CASTRQSDPFF. The CDR3 nucleotides read TGTGCCAGCACCCGACAGTCCGACCCTTTCTTC.

CDR3 bases: TGTGCCAGCAGCTTGGGGGCAGGTGGACCGAAGGAAGCTTTCTTT. Encoded protein: CASSLGAGGPKEAFF. This chain uses TRBV7-9 with TRBJ1-1; D perhaps matches TRBD1 (6 bases). Trimming took 3 bases from V and 8 from J, leaving 19 bases between them. The CDR3 loop spans 15 amino acids. CDR1 and CDR2 from the germline V gene are SEHNR and FQNEAQ (reference sequence).

The chain joins TRBV27 to TRBJ2-5; possible D gene TRBD2, 7 bases. V lost 2 bases to trimming and J lost 4 bases, with 14 bases between them. The V gene's germline CDR1 is MNHEY and CDR2 SMNVEV (reference sequence). This CDR3 is 15 amino acids long. The CDR3 DNA is TGTGCCAGCAGTTTAAGGGGGGGCCGGGGAGAGACCCAGTACTTC. Translating it yields CASSLRGGRGETQYF.

The chain recombines TRBV5-1 with TRBJ1-6; no clear D. The ends were cut back, 4 bases at V and 8 bases at J, with 16 bases in the middle. The length of the CDR3 is 15 residues. Germline assignment: CDR1 SGHRS and CDR2 YFSETQ. CDR3 coding DNA: TGCGCCAGCAGCCTCTTACAGAGCTCAGATTCACCCCTCCACTTT. It encodes CASSLLQSSDSPLHF.

The genes are TRBV5-6 and TRBJ1-1; 11 bases line up with TRBD1. Germline V gene sequence: CDR1 SGHDT, CDR2 YYEEEE. The J segment lost 6 bases and the V segment lost 4 bases, leaving 8 bases of the junction unmatched. The CDR3 has 15 residues. The CDR3 reads CASSPDRGRDPEAFF. As DNA, the CDR3 is TGTGCCAGCAGCCCGGACAGGGGGCGGGATCCTGAAGCTTTCTTT.

The V gene is TRBV2, the J gene TRBJ1-4; D is possibly TRBD1 (6 bases). CDR1 SNHLY and CDR2 FYNNEI come from the germline V gene. The CDR3 length is 14 residues. Deletions cut 3 bases from V and 2 bases from J, with 7 bases between. This CDR3 is CASSEQGTNEKLFF. CDR3 bases: TGTGCCAGCAGTGAGCAGGGGACTAATGAAAAACTGTTTTTT.

The rearrangement links TRBV6-1 to TRBJ1-5; the D is unclear. The CDR3 is made up of 13 amino acids. Deletions cut 6 bases from V and 3 bases from J, with 9 bases between. Germline V gene sequence: CDR1 MNHNS, CDR2 SASEGT. The CDR3 nucleotides are TGTGCCAGCAGATCAATCATCAATCAGCCCCAGCATTTT. Translation gives CASRSIINQPQHF.

V and J are TRBV7-2 and TRBJ1-1; no firm D call. V was clipped by 3 bases and J by 4 bases, with 12 bases between them. Germline assignment: CDR1 SGHTA and CDR2 FQGNSA. This CDR3 region has 14 residues. The DNA of the CDR3 is TGTGCCAGCAGCTTCAACATGGGAGTCACTGAAGCTTTCTTT. Translation gives CASSFNMGVTEAFF. Together with reference TRBV7-2 and TRBJ1-1, the CDR3 gives the full variable domain: GAGVSQSPSNKVTEKGKDVELRCDPISGHTALYWYRQSLGQGLEFLIYFQGNSAPDKSGLPSDRFSAERTGGSVSTLTIQRTQQEDSAVYLCASSFNMGVTEAFFGQGTRLTVV.

The rearrangement uses TRBV18 and TRBJ1-2; TRBD1 matches at 8 bases. This CDR3 comprises 13 residues. In germline, CDR1 is KGHSH, CDR2 LQKENI. Germline trimming cut 2 bases from V and 8 bases from J; bases unmatched to any gene: 4. CDR3: CASSPARGPGYTF. DNA of the CDR3: TGTGCCAGCTCACCAGCCAGGGGGCCGGGCTACACCTTC. The variable domain in full, completed from reference TRBV18 and TRBJ1-2, reads NAGVMQNPRHLVRRRGQEARLRCSPMKGHSHVYWYRQLPEEGLKFMVYLQKENIIDESGMPKERFSAEFPKEGPSILRIQQVVRGDSAAYFCASSPARGPGYTFGSGTRLTVV.

The V gene is TRBV7-3, the J gene TRBJ2-1; TRBD2 aligns across 9 bases. V shed 5 bases, J shed 3 bases, and the junction held 5 bases outside the gene matches. Germline assignment: CDR1 SGHTA and CDR2 FQGTGA. The CDR3 spans 15 residues. CDR3 nucleotides: TGTGCCAGCAGCCTTAGCGGGGGAAGCTACAATGAGCAGTTCTTC. This translates into CASSLSGGSYNEQFF.

V usage is TRBV10-3 and J usage is TRBJ2-3; D may be TRBD2 (7 bases). V gave up 6 bases and J gave up 4 bases, with 14 bases separating them. Germline lookup yields CDR1 ENHRY and CDR2 SYGVKD. There are 14 residues in the CDR3. CDR3 loop: CAISGWGGPDTQYF. CDR3 nucleotide sequence: TGTGCCATCAGCGGGTGGGGGGGGCCAGATACGCAGTATTTT.

The chain is built from TRBV11-2 and TRBJ2-5, with TRBD2 matching over 10 bases. The germline CDR1 and CDR2 sequences are SGHAT and FQNNGV. Losses at the gene ends were 5 bases for V and 5 bases for J; bases not matched to a gene: 11. This CDR3 is built from 16 residues. The CDR3 protein is CASSLVSGGAAETQYF. The CDR3 DNA sequence: TGTGCCAGCAGCCTGGTGAGCGGGGGGGCGGCTGAGACCCAGTACTTC. The variable domain in full, with the rest retrieved from reference TRBV11-2 and TRBJ2-5, is EAGVAQSPRYKIIEKRQSVAFWCNPISGHATLYWYQQILGQGPKLLIQFQNNGVVDDSQLPKDRFSAERLKGVDSTLKIQPAKLEDSAVYLCASSLVSGGAAETQYFGPGTRLLVL.

V gene TRBV25-1 combines with J gene TRBJ2-3; tentative D call: TRBD2 (6 bases). Trimming shortened V by 2 bases and J by 3 bases, and 12 bases separated the two germline ends. The CDR3 is made up of 15 amino acids. CDR1 MGHDK and CDR2 SYGVNS come from the germline V gene. CDR3 protein: CASSEAGSWTDTQYF. The CDR3 DNA sequence: TGTGCCAGCAGTGAAGCGGGGAGTTGGACAGATACGCAGTATTTT.

The V gene is TRBV7-8, the J gene TRBJ1-4, with D uncertain. The V end was cut by 4 bases, the J end by 5 bases, with 11 bases between. CDR1 and CDR2 (germline): SGHVS, FQNEAQ. The CDR3 loop spans 14 amino acids. The CDR3 here is CASSSQVTNEKLFF. The CDR3 region has the DNA TGTGCCAGCAGCTCGCAGGTGACAAATGAAAAACTGTTTTTT.

The rearrangement uses TRBV5-4 and TRBJ2-7, with a weak D call TRBD2 (6 bases). This CDR3 is built from 13 residues. CDR1 and CDR2 (germline): SGHNT, YYREEE (reference sequence). V lost 1 base and J 3 bases, leaving 8 bases between the germline ends. Written as DNA, the CDR3 is TGTGCCAGCAGCTTGAAGGAGGGCTACGAGCAGTACTTC. It is translated as CASSLKEGYEQYF.

V usage is TRBV28 and J usage is TRBJ1-1; TRBD1 matches 7 bases. The V segment lost 6 bases and the J segment 0 bases; nucleotides outside the gene matches: 4. The CDR3 loop spans 14 amino acids. Germline assignment: CDR1 MDHEN and CDR2 SYDVKM. CDR3 DNA: TGTGCCAGCAGCCTCGACAGGGTGAACACTGAAGCTTTCTTT. It yields the protein CASSLDRVNTEAFF.

The genes are TRBV18 and TRBJ1-1, with TRBD1 as a possible D gene (6 bases). In germline, CDR1 is KGHSH, CDR2 LQKENI. V shed 2 bases and J shed 3 bases, with 13 bases lying between them. The CDR3 sequence is 15 residues long. The CDR3 DNA reads TGTGCCAGCTCACCAGTACAAGACAGGTACACTGAAGCTTTCTTT. Amino acids: CASSPVQDRYTEAFF.

V gene TRBV10-3 combines with J gene TRBJ2-1; D is perhaps TRBD2 (5 bases). Germline CDR1 and CDR2: ENHRY and SYGVKD. This CDR3 is built from 14 residues. V shed 4 bases and J shed 9 bases, with 16 bases lying between them. CDR3 region: CAISGSGLSTEQFF. CDR3 in DNA: TGTGCCATCAGTGGGTCTGGACTTAGTACTGAGCAGTTCTTC.

V gene TRBV4-2 combines with J gene TRBJ2-4, with D possibly being TRBD1 (6 bases). CDR1 is LGHNA, CDR2 YNFKEQ, per germline. Between the trimmed V and J ends, which lost 4 bases and 0 bases, there was a span of 13 bases. This CDR3 has 16 amino acids. The CDR3 reads CASSRLDSLAKNIQYF. The DNA of the CDR3 is TGTGCCAGCAGCCGCTTGGACAGCTTAGCCAAAAACATTCAGTACTTC.

The genes are TRBV21-1 and TRBJ2-7; the table's D gene call, TRBD1, was not cross checked with the DNA. TRBV21-1 is a pseudogene segment. This CDR3 contains 16 residues. DNA for the CDR3: TGTGCCAGCAGCAACCCGGGACAGGGGAGCTCCTACGAGCAGTACTTC. It translates to CASSNPGQGSSYEQYF.

The chain carries TRBV5-4 and TRBJ2-7, with a weak D call TRBD2 (5 bases). Germline-derived CDR1 and CDR2 are SGHNT and YYREEE (reference sequence). The CDR3 is made up of 16 amino acids. The germline V and J ends were trimmed by 4 bases and 0 bases, with 17 bases remaining between them. CDR3 loop: CASSPYPQRSSYEQYF. Here the CDR3 DNA reads TGTGCCAGCAGCCCCTACCCCCAGCGGTCCTCCTACGAGCAGTACTTC.

The rearrangement joins TRBV29-1 to TRBJ2-1; D is ambiguous. The CDR3 has 13 amino acids. The V and J ends lost 6 bases and 6 bases respectively, with 15 bases between them. Per the germline V gene, CDR1 is SQVTM and CDR2 is ANQGSEA. The CDR3 loop is CSVLQTMGNEQFF. In DNA form, the CDR3 reads TGCAGCGTCCTACAGACGATGGGCAATGAGCAGTTCTTC.

The J gene is TRBJ2-7, the V gene TRBV7-3, with TRBD2 matching 13 bases. V lost 4 bases to trimming and J lost 5 bases; unmatched junction nucleotides: 2. Germline V gives CDR1 SGHTA, CDR2 FQGTGA. This CDR3 comprises 14 residues. The CDR3 spells CASSSGLAGHEQYF. The CDR3 DNA reads TGTGCCAGCAGCTCGGGACTAGCGGGGCACGAGCAGTACTTC.

The rearrangement links TRBV7-9 to TRBJ2-3; 13 positions agree with TRBD2. V was pared by 4 bases and J by 7 bases, with 5 bases of the junction left unmatched. The CDR3 sequence is 15 residues long. The germline gives CDR1 SEHNR, CDR2 FQNEAQ (reference sequence). The CDR3 here is CASSSGLAGVNTQYF. The CDR3 region has the DNA TGTGCCAGCAGCTCAGGACTAGCGGGGGTAAATACGCAGTATTTT.

The chain couples TRBV10-3 to TRBJ2-3, with a weak D call TRBD1 (7 bases). The CDR3 length is 19 residues. The V end lost 0 bases, the J end lost 4 bases, and 23 bases lay between the germline ends. Germline V gene sequence: CDR1 ENHRY, CDR2 SYGVKD. As DNA, the CDR3 is TGTGCCATCAGTGAGTCGGATATGCAGGGGGGCGGGTTCGCAGATACGCAGTATTTT. This gives the protein CAISESDMQGGGFADTQYF.

This chain joins TRBV4-1 and TRBJ1-1, with D unclear. Per germline, CDR1 MGHRA and CDR2 YSYEKL. The V end was cut by 2 bases, the J end by 0 bases, with 10 bases between. The CDR3 runs 15 residues. CDR3 residues: CASSQMTKLNTEAFF. The CDR3 DNA is TGCGCCAGCAGCCAAATGACAAAGTTGAACACTGAAGCTTTCTTT.

The chain couples TRBV5-1 to TRBJ2-5; unclear D gene. The CDR3 sequence is 12 residues long. Per the germline V gene, CDR1 is SGHRS and CDR2 is YFSETQ. Trimming removed 4 bases from V and 1 base from J, with 5 bases in between. CDR3 amino acids: CASSRSQETQYF. The CDR3 DNA sequence: TGCGCCAGCAGCCGGAGCCAAGAGACCCAGTACTTC.